This T cell receptor (beta chain) was sequenced during a study of T cells in Graves' hyperthyroidism and ophthalmopathy. Findings and limits, study-wide: Ophthalmopathy got predicted by the model a median about six months before its onset. Also found in blood were most expanded thyroid clonotypes above 0.001.

Germline CDR1 reads WSHSY; CDR2 reads SAAADI. V shed 8 bases and J shed 0 bases, with 16 bases lying between them. CDR3 length: 15 residues. This clonotype was observed many times. Antigen: not known. Among the patients, aged 18 to 65, hyperthyroidism was newly diagnosed and had lasted under 2 months. TCR beta CDR3 region amplification was performed from RNA transcripts. The study used the HTBI primer set for a first-round RT-PCR of the TCR CDR3. MiXCR, applied by TCRdb to the multiplex PCR reads, yields one record per CDR3 protein. The repertoire holds roughly 800,000 distinct CDR3 sequences, with approximately 40% as singletons.

The sample consisted of blood. This chain connects TRBV10-2 to TRBJ1-1, with D maybe TRBD1 (5 bases). This TCR derives from a man aged 18-30 years with Graves' hyperthyroidism. CDR3 protein: CASSPEGPVNTEAFF. The CDR3 DNA sequence: TGCGCCAGCTCCCCGGAGGGACCCGTGAACACTGAAGCTTTCTTT.